These T cell receptor beta chains were read from a single sample in a study of T cell responses to AZD1222 COVID-19 vaccine. Clones were read by immunoSEQ multiplex PCR, and TCRdb kept only the in-frame ones, dropping some. The sample comprises some 120,000 clones, over 90% of which are singletons, and roughly 0.96% rests with the top ten. The sample here was peripheral blood, taken on day 0 of AZD1222 vaccination. These receptors all come from an adult in good health. Each CDR3 is given with its conserved first and last residue. Each record gives: clone size, V gene, J gene, D gene, CDR3 protein, CDR3 DNA. The D gene is left open where the match is weak. Expanded clones get a size class; other rows say once, few or many, or leave the size out.

>once|TRBV5-1|TRBJ2-3|TRBD1
CASSYRDRGADTQYF
TGCGCCAGCAGCTACCGGGACAGGGGGGCAGATACGCAGTATTTT
>-|TRBV7-9|TRBJ1-1|-
CASSLNGDWEGTEAFF
TGTGCCAGCAGCTTAAATGGGGACTGGGAGGGCACTGAAGCTTTCTTT
>-|TRBV18|TRBJ1-6|-
CASSPPGRSNSPLHF
TGTGCCAGCTCACCACCGGGTAGGAGTAATTCACCCCTCCACTTT
>few|TRBV4-2|TRBJ1-1|-
CASSQEGRSGDHYEAFF
TGTGCCAGCAGCCAAGAAGGGCGATCAGGGGACCACTATGAAGCTTTCTTT
>-|TRBV27|TRBJ2-7|-
CASTPGQGESYEQYF
TGTGCCAGCACCCCAGGGCAGGGAGAATCCTACGAGCAGTACTTC
>-|TRBV7-6|TRBJ2-1|-
CASSAAQGNEQFF
TGTGCCAGCAGCGCGGCACAGGGTAATGAGCAGTTCTTC
>once|TRBV3-1/TRBV3-2|TRBJ2-3|-
CASRKSITTDTQYF
TGTGCCAGCAGGAAAAGCATTACCACAGATACGCAGTATTTT
>-|TRBV7-2|TRBJ1-1|-
CASSLGYTEAFF
TGTGCCAGCAGCTTAGGCTACACTGAAGCTTTCTTT
>-|TRBV27|TRBJ2-1|-
CASSLLGNRYNEQFF
TGTGCCAGCAGTTTACTGGGCAACCGATACAATGAGCAGTTCTTC
>-|TRBV7-9|TRBJ1-3|-
CASSLPLAGNTIYF
TGTGCCAGCAGCTTACCTCTGGCTGGAAACACCATATATTTT
>-|TRBV28|TRBJ1-2|TRBD1
CASSHRTGGVYGYTF
TGTGCCAGCAGTCACCGGACAGGGGGCGTCTATGGCTACACCTTC
>-|TRBV5-1|TRBJ1-2|TRBD1
CASSDWDSQNYGYTF
TGCGCCAGCAGCGACTGGGACAGCCAGAACTATGGCTACACCTTC
>-|TRBV23-1|TRBJ1-1|-
CASIAAGNTEAFF
TGCGCCAGCATTGCCGCAGGGAACACTGAAGCTTTCTTT
>-|TRBV5-1|TRBJ1-3|TRBD1
CASSLGLRGLSGNTIYF
TGCGCCAGCAGCTTGGGTCTCAGGGGGCTTTCTGGAAACACCATATATTTT
>-|TRBV5-5|TRBJ1-4|-
CASSLYQVEKLFF
TGTGCCAGCAGCTTGTACCAGGTTGAAAAACTGTTTTTT
>-|TRBV5-4|TRBJ1-6|TRBD1
CASSGDRVDSPLHF
TGTGCCAGCAGCGGGGACAGGGTCGATTCACCCCTCCACTTT
>-|TRBV13|TRBJ1-1|-
CASSPAEGNTEAFF
TGTGCCAGCAGCCCTGCCGAGGGGAACACTGAAGCTTTCTTT
>-|TRBV6-6|TRBJ1-2|-
CASSYSSGDGYTF
TGTGCCAGCAGTTACTCGAGTGGGGATGGCTACACCTTC
>-|TRBV15|TRBJ2-7|-
CATSRDRGAYEQYF
TGTGCCACCAGCAGAGACAGGGGGGCCTACGAGCAGTACTTC
>many|TRBV6-1|TRBJ2-5|TRBD2
CASSELAGGQETQYF
TGTGCCAGCAGTGAACTAGCGGGGGGGCAAGAGACCCAGTACTTC
>-|TRBV6-1|TRBJ1-5|-
CASSEADRSADRVPQHF
TGTGCCAGCAGTGAAGCTGACAGATCAGCGGATAGAGTGCCCCAGCATTTT
>-|TRBV28|TRBJ2-7|TRBD2
CASSSYSLAGTYEQYF
TGTGCCAGCAGTTCCTATTCCCTAGCGGGGACCTACGAGCAGTACTTC
>once|TRBV11-2|TRBJ1-1|-
CASSLDSPTEAFF
TGTGCCAGCAGCTTAGACTCCCCCACTGAAGCTTTCTTT
>-|TRBV5-1|TRBJ1-2|-
CASSFSQGYYGYTF
TGCGCCAGCAGCTTTTCTCAGGGTTACTATGGCTACACCTTC
>-|TRBV3-1/TRBV3-2|TRBJ1-3|TRBD1
CASSHHTGDGGNTIYF
TGTGCCAGCAGCCACCACACAGGGGACGGAGGAAACACCATATATTTT
>few|TRBV27|TRBJ1-4|-
CASTDLSSGNEKLFF
TGTGCCAGCACCGATCTGAGCTCTGGTAATGAAAAACTGTTTTTT
>-|TRBV11-2|TRBJ2-5|-
CASSLFLGGPEETQYF
TGTGCCAGCAGCTTATTTCTGGGGGGGCCCGAAGAGACCCAGTACTTC
>-|TRBV6-5|TRBJ2-1|TRBD2
CASTAGGSYNEQFF
TGTGCCAGCACAGCGGGGGGCTCCTACAATGAGCAGTTCTTC
>-|TRBV4-2|TRBJ2-5|-
CASSQERRRGETQYF
TGTGCCAGCAGCCAAGAAAGAAGGAGGGGTGAGACCCAGTACTTC
>-|TRBV11-2|TRBJ1-4|-
CASSLRSTGLGREKLFF
TGTGCCAGCAGCTTAAGATCTACAGGCTTGGGGCGTGAAAAACTGTTTTTT
>-|TRBV15|TRBJ1-5|-
CATSRDQNRNQPQHF
TGTGCCACCAGCAGAGATCAAAATCGGAATCAGCCCCAGCATTTT
>once|TRBV4-2|TRBJ1-2|-
CASSQESSYGYTF
TGTGCCAGCAGCCAAGAGAGCAGCTATGGCTACACCTTC
>-|TRBV10-3|TRBJ1-1|TRBD1
CAIRTGTGGTEAFF
TGTGCCATCAGAACGGGGACAGGGGGAACTGAAGCTTTCTTT
>-|TRBV2|TRBJ2-5|TRBD2
CASSVLAGGPGETQYF
TGTGCCAGCAGTGTACTAGCGGGGGGGCCGGGTGAGACCCAGTACTTC
>-|TRBV6-2/TRBV6-3|TRBJ1-4|-
CASSTPLSPTNEKLFF
TGTGCCAGCAGTACCCCCCTCAGCCCAACTAATGAAAAACTGTTTTTT
>few|TRBV19|TRBJ1-6|-
CASSILGQNYNSPLHF
TGTGCCAGTAGTATCCTTGGACAGAATTATAATTCACCCCTCCACTTT
>-|TRBV5-1|TRBJ1-2|-
CASSPIGGRDGYTF
TGCGCCAGCAGCCCTATCGGTGGCAGGGATGGCTACACCTTC